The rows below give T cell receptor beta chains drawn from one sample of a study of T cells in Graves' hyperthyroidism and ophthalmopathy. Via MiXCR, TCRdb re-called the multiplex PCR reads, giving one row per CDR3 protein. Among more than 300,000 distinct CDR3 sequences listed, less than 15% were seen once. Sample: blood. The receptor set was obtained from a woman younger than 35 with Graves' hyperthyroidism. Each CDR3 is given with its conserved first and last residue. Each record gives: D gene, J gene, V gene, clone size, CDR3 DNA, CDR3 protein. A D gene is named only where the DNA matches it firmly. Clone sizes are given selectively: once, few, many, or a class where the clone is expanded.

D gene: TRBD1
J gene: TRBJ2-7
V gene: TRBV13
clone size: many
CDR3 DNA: TGTGCCAGCAGCCCCGGGACAGTCTACGAGCAGTACTTC
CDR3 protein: CASSPGTVYEQYF

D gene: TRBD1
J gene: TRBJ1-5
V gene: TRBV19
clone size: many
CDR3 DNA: TGTGCCAGTAGTCGGGGACAGGGGGCTTATCAGCCCCAGCATTTT
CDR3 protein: CASSRGQGAYQPQHF

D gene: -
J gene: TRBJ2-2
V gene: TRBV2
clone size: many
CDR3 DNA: TGTGCCAGCAGCGGACAGTCCACCGGGGAGCTGTTTTTT
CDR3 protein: CASSGQSTGELFF

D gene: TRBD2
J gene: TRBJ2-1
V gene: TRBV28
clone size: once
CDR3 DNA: TGTGCCAGCAGTTCCTCCCGCGCTAGCGGGAGGGACAATGAGCAGTTCTTC
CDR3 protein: CASSSSRASGRDNEQFF

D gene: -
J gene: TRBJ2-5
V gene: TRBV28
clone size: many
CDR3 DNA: TGTGCCAGCAGTTCTGGGACGTTAGGAGAGACCCAGTACTTC
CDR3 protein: CASSSGTLGETQYF

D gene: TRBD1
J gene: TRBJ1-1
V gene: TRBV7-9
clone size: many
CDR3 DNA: TGTGCCAGCAGCTACACGACAGGGCTGAACACTGAAGCTTTCTTT
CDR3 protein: CASSYTTGLNTEAFF

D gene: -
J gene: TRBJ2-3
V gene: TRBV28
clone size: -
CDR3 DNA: TGTGCCAGCAGTATAGGTGCCCCGCCCAGGGATACGCAGTATTTT
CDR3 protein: CASSIGAPPRDTQYF

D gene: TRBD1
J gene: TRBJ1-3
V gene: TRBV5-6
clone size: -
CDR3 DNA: TGTGCCAGCAGCTTGGGGACAGGGGGAAACACCATACATTTT
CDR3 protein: CASSLGTGGNTIHF

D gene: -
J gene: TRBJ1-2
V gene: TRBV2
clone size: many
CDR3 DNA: TGTGCCAGCATCTCAGGGAAGTATGGCTACACCTTC
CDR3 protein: CASISGKYGYTF

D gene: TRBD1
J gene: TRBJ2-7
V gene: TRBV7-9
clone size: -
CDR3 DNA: TGTGCCAGCAGCTACGGACAGGGGGCGATCTACGAGCAGTACTTC
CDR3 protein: CASSYGQGAIYEQYF

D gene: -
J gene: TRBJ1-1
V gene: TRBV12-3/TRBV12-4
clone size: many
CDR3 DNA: TGTGCCAGCAGTTGGGTACAGGACACTGAAGCTTTCTTT
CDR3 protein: CASSWVQDTEAFF

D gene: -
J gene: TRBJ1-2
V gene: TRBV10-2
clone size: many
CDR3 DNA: TGCGCCAGCAGTTTCAAGACAGGCCCTAACTATGGCTACACCTTC
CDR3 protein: CASSFKTGPNYGYTF

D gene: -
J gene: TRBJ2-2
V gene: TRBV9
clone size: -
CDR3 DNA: TGTGCCAGCAATGTCGGGGAGGGGGAGCTGTTTTTT
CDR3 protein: CASNVGEGELFF

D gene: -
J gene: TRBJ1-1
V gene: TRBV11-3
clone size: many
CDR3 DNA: TGTGCCAGCAGCTTACCAGGGAACACTGAAGCTTTCTTT
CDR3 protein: CASSLPGNTEAFF

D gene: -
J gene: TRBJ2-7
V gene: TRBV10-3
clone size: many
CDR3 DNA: TGTGCCATCAGTGGGTTTGGCGGCACCTACGAGCAGTACTTC
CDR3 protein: CAISGFGGTYEQYF

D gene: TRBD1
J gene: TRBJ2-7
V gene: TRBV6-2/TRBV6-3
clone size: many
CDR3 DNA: TGTGCCAGCAGCCGGGCTGGACAGGGCATCGAGCAGTACTTC
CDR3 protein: CASSRAGQGIEQYF

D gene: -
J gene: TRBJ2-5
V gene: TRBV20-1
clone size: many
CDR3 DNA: TGCAGTGGAGTGAGGGGGTCTCAGGTAGAGACCCAGTACTTC
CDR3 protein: CSGVRGSQVETQYF

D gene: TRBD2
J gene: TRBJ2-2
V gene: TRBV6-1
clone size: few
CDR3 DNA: TGTGCCAGCAGTCCGATAGCGGGAGGGTACACCGGGGAGCTGTTTTTT
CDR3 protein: CASSPIAGGYTGELFF